This entry is about one TCR beta chain. Its antigen is as yet unknown. Some clones are missing from TCRdb's copy, which holds only in-frame ones; the method was immunoSEQ multiplex PCR. The sample holds roughly 30,000 clones; around two thirds are singletons and the top ten take approximately 22%. V was shortened by 3 bases and J by 5 bases, with 4 bases between the two germline ends. This CDR3 is built from 12 residues. Germline V gives CDR1 LGHNA, CDR2 YSLEER. Unexposed donor CD4+ T cells date from about 2010-2019, before the COVID-19 pandemic. After approximately 10 days of culture, CD4+ T cells were isolated. This sample is part of a study of CD4 T cells in relation to SARS-CoV-2 and coronaviruses.

The sequence was collected from a human donor in good health. The chain recombines TRBV4-3 with TRBJ1-4; no reliable D call. Specimen: CD4+ T cells from PBMCs, cultured in vitro. CDR3 residues: CASSHGNEKLFF. DNA of the CDR3: TGCGCCAGCAGCCATGGGAATGAAAAACTGTTTTTT.